Sequencing of this T cell receptor beta chain was carried out in a study of control samples from healthy donors and cancer patients. Clones were read by immunoSEQ multiplex PCR, and TCRdb kept only the in-frame ones, dropping some. The sample lists 120,000 or so clones, around 92% occurring once. Germline V CDR1 and CDR2: SQVTM, ANQGSEA. V was cut by 4 bases and J by 4 bases, with 16 bases left in between. The CDR3 runs 14 residues. The chain combines TRBV29-1 with TRBJ1-2; no reliable D call. The sequenced sample consisted of PBMCs. This clonotype was sampled from an elderly man with head and neck cancer. CDR3: CSVVSSRAPYGYTF. CDR3 bases: TGCAGCGTTGTAAGTTCTCGGGCCCCCTATGGCTACACCTTC.